These T cell receptor beta chains were read from a single sample in a study of T-cell reconstitution after alpha-beta-depleted transplantation in children. TCRdb fed the PCR reads into MiXCR, producing one record per CDR3 protein. This table holds about 640,000 distinct CDR3 sequences, around 13% found once. The source was PBMCs, mostly from graft donor cells, collected 360 days after TCRalphabeta/CD19-depleted stem cell transplant. The receptors here all came from a male patient between 10 and 17 years old who had a stem cell transplant for acute myeloid leukemia, so the T cells may come from the graft donor. CDR3s include the opening cysteine and the closing phenylalanine or tryptophan. A D gene is named only where the DNA matches it firmly. The listing skips clone size in some rows; elsewhere it reads once, few, many or a size class.

j_gene: TRBJ1-1; v_gene: TRBV6-6; abundance: -; d_gene: -; CDR3nt: TGTGCCAGCAGTTACGCGTGGAACACTGAAGCTTTCTTT; CDR3aa: CASSYAWNTEAFF
j_gene: TRBJ2-5; v_gene: TRBV9; abundance: -; d_gene: TRBD2; CDR3nt: TGTGCCAGCAGCGTAGGTACTAGCGGGAGGGCCAGGGAGACCCAGTACTTC; CDR3aa: CASSVGTSGRARETQYF
j_gene: TRBJ2-1; v_gene: TRBV27; abundance: -; d_gene: TRBD2; CDR3nt: TGTGCCAGCAGTTTTGCTAGCGGGTATTACAATGAGCAGTTCTTC; CDR3aa: CASSFASGYYNEQFF
j_gene: TRBJ2-2; v_gene: TRBV29-1; abundance: many; d_gene: -; CDR3nt: TGCAGCGTTGCCAGGGTTTTAGAACCATACTTAGGGGAGCTGTTTTTT; CDR3aa: CSVARVLEPYLGELFF
j_gene: TRBJ2-2; v_gene: TRBV9; abundance: -; d_gene: -; CDR3nt: TGTGCCAGCAGCGTAACCGGGACTGGCGGGGAGCTGTTTTTT; CDR3aa: CASSVTGTGGELFF
j_gene: TRBJ1-1; v_gene: TRBV29-1; abundance: few; d_gene: -; CDR3nt: TGCAGCGTGCCCCGACTCCTGGGGAGGACTGAAGCTTTCTTT; CDR3aa: CSVPRLLGRTEAFF
j_gene: TRBJ2-1; v_gene: TRBV4-2; abundance: -; d_gene: -; CDR3nt: TGTGCCAGCAGCCAAGAGTTAGCCAAGCTTTCCTACAATGAGCAGTTCTTC; CDR3aa: CASSQELAKLSYNEQFF
j_gene: TRBJ2-7; v_gene: TRBV20-1; abundance: many; d_gene: -; CDR3nt: TGCAGTGCTAGTTCCCCCCTCCGGGCAGGAACCTACGAGCAGTACTTC; CDR3aa: CSASSPLRAGTYEQYF
j_gene: TRBJ2-7; v_gene: TRBV6-5; abundance: many; d_gene: -; CDR3nt: TGTGCCAGCAGTTACGTGGCCGGGAGCTACGAGCAGTACTTC; CDR3aa: CASSYVAGSYEQYF
j_gene: TRBJ2-7; v_gene: TRBV5-1; abundance: -; d_gene: TRBD2; CDR3nt: TGCGCCAGCAGCTTTGCTGTTACCGGGACTATTCCCTACGAGCAGTACTTC; CDR3aa: CASSFAVTGTIPYEQYF
j_gene: TRBJ1-1; v_gene: TRBV15; abundance: -; d_gene: -; CDR3nt: TGTGCCACCAGCAGAGAACGGGACAAACCGAACACTGAAGCTTTCTTT; CDR3aa: CATSRERDKPNTEAFF
j_gene: TRBJ1-1; v_gene: TRBV29-1; abundance: -; d_gene: -; CDR3nt: TGCAGCGTTGTGGGGATTGGTGGGTCGGTCACTGAAGCTTTCTTT; CDR3aa: CSVVGIGGSVTEAFF
j_gene: TRBJ2-5; v_gene: TRBV7-2; abundance: many; d_gene: -; CDR3nt: TGTGCCAGCAGCTCCTCCGGATCGGGAAGGGGAGAGACCCGGTACTTC; CDR3aa: CASSSSGSGRGETRYF
j_gene: TRBJ2-7; v_gene: TRBV20-1; abundance: -; d_gene: TRBD1; CDR3nt: TGCAGTGCTCCGGGACAGGGGGTCTCCTACGAGCAGTACTTC; CDR3aa: CSAPGQGVSYEQYF
j_gene: TRBJ1-5; v_gene: TRBV20-1; abundance: -; d_gene: -; CDR3nt: TGCAGTGCTAGAGGCACGGGGGTTGGATATCAGCCCCAGCATTTT; CDR3aa: CSARGTGVGYQPQHF
j_gene: TRBJ2-6; v_gene: TRBV18; abundance: -; d_gene: -; CDR3nt: TGTGCCAGCTCACCGTCTGGGGTTGGGGCCAACGTCCTGACTTTC; CDR3aa: CASSPSGVGANVLTF
j_gene: TRBJ2-1; v_gene: TRBV24-1; abundance: -; d_gene: TRBD1; CDR3nt: TGTGCCACCAGTGATACGGCAGGGGGTGAGCAGTTCTTC; CDR3aa: CATSDTAGGEQFF
j_gene: TRBJ2-2; v_gene: TRBV7-6; abundance: many; d_gene: -; CDR3nt: TGTGCCAGCAGCTTTCCGCTAGTAGGCGGGGAGCTGTTTTTT; CDR3aa: CASSFPLVGGELFF
j_gene: TRBJ1-5; v_gene: TRBV4-1; abundance: -; d_gene: -; CDR3nt: TGCGCCAGCAGCCAAGATTGGACAGTGGGTCAGCCCCAGCATTTT; CDR3aa: CASSQDWTVGQPQHF
j_gene: TRBJ2-7; v_gene: TRBV6-2/TRBV6-3; abundance: few; d_gene: TRBD1; CDR3nt: TGTGCCAGCAGACCATACCGGGACAGGACCTACGAGCAGTACTTC; CDR3aa: CASRPYRDRTYEQYF
j_gene: TRBJ2-1; v_gene: TRBV9; abundance: many; d_gene: -; CDR3nt: TGTGCCAGCAGCGTACGCGGTTCCTCCTACAATGAGCAGTTCTTC; CDR3aa: CASSVRGSSYNEQFF
j_gene: TRBJ2-1; v_gene: TRBV7-3; abundance: many; d_gene: TRBD2; CDR3nt: TGTGCCAGCAGCCCTACTAGCGGGAGTCCCTCCTACAATGAGCAGTTCTTC; CDR3aa: CASSPTSGSPSYNEQFF
j_gene: TRBJ2-1; v_gene: TRBV7-3; abundance: many; d_gene: TRBD2; CDR3nt: TGTGCCAGCAGCTTAAATGCGGGAGCCCATGAGCAGTTCTTC; CDR3aa: CASSLNAGAHEQFF
j_gene: TRBJ1-3; v_gene: TRBV4-3; abundance: -; d_gene: TRBD1; CDR3nt: TGCGCCAGCAGCCAAGATCTGGGACAGGGGAGAAACACCATATATTTT; CDR3aa: CASSQDLGQGRNTIYF
j_gene: TRBJ2-7; v_gene: TRBV27; abundance: few; d_gene: TRBD1; CDR3nt: TGTGCCAGCAGTTCGACAGGGGGCTTCGGCGAGCAGTACTTC; CDR3aa: CASSSTGGFGEQYF
j_gene: TRBJ2-7; v_gene: TRBV25-1; abundance: many; d_gene: -; CDR3nt: TGTGCCAGCAGTGATTATCAGTCCTACGAGCAGTACTTC; CDR3aa: CASSDYQSYEQYF